What follows are 15 T cell receptor beta chains derived from one specimen sequenced in a study of CD8+ T cells in alopecia areata. Documented treatment: oral pan-JAK inhibitor, 5-10 mg twice daily. Once RNA had been extracted, it was reverse transcribed into cDNA to act as the sequencing template. Assay used: immunoSEQ multiplex PCR; TCRdb lists only in-frame clones, some missing. The data show fewer than 250,000 clones, roughly 44% seen once. The starting material was CD4+ T cells sorted from blood, obtained around week 36, from a patient treated with tofacitinib. The receptor source for this set is a human donor with alopecia areata.

This clone was counted only a few times. The J gene is TRBJ2-3, the V gene TRBV11-3, with TRBD2 matching over 13 bases. The CDR3 extends over 16 amino acids. V shed 3 bases, J shed 1 base, and the junction held 1 base outside the gene matches. Per germline, CDR1 SGHNT and CDR2 YENEEA. CDR3 sequence: CASSFGLAGGTDTQYF. In nucleotides, the CDR3 is TGTGCCAGCAGCTTCGGACTAGCGGGAGGCACAGATACGCAGTATTTT.

The CDR3 is CAWREVRPYQETQYF. DNA for the CDR3: TGTGCCTGGAGGGAAGTACGGCCGTACCAAGAGACCCAGTACTTC. The rearrangement uses TRBV30 and TRBJ2-5; D not resolved. The germline gives CDR1 GTSNPN, CDR2 SVGIG (reference sequence). V was trimmed by 3 bases and J by 0 bases, leaving 14 bases between them. The CDR3 runs 15 residues.

The chain carries TRBV30 and TRBJ2-3; D is ambiguous. The CDR3 loop spans 12 amino acids. Germline CDR1 GTSNPN, CDR2 SVGIG (reference sequence). The ends were cut back, 1 base at V and 7 bases at J, with 9 bases in the middle. The CDR3 nucleotides read TGTGCCTGGAGTGATTCGCGGTATACGCAGTATTTT. Translated: CAWSDSRYTQYF.

The chain joins TRBV19 to TRBJ2-1; 12 bases match TRBD2. V was pared by 3 bases and J by 4 bases, with 4 bases of the junction left unmatched. Per the germline V gene, CDR1 is LNHDA and CDR2 is SQIVND (reference sequence). The CDR3 spans 16 residues. The CDR3 DNA reads as TGTGCCAGTAGTATTCTAGCGGGAGGGCGGTACAATGAGCAGTTCTTC. Translation gives CASSILAGGRYNEQFF.

In this sample, this clone turned up a few times. V and J are TRBV25-1 and TRBJ1-3, with D hard to call. V lost 5 bases to trimming and J lost 0 bases, with 8 bases between them. This CDR3 contains 14 residues. CDR1 is MGHDK and CDR2 is SYGVNS in the germline V gene. CDR3 nucleotide sequence: TGTGCCAGCAGTCCCCAGTCCTCTGGAAACACCATATATTTT. It yields the protein CASSPQSSGNTIYF.

This clone occurred a few times. The chain is built from TRBV9 and TRBJ1-3; 9 bases line up with TRBD1. The CDR3 covers 18 residues. V shed 3 bases, J shed 0 bases, and the junction held 10 bases outside the gene matches. From germline, CDR1 is SGDLS and CDR2 YYNGEE. CDR3 sequence: CASSDGQGTTSSGNTIYF. In nucleotides, the CDR3 is TGTGCCAGCAGCGATGGACAGGGGACTACAAGCTCTGGAAACACCATATATTTT.

In this sample, this clone turned up a few times. It is unclear where the CDR3 begins or ends on the DNA, so no DNA is shown, and the CDR3 is as TCRdb lists it. V gene TRBV29-1 combines with J gene TRBJ2-1; TRBD2 is the table's D call and was not checked against the DNA. Including both end residues, the CDR3 is 13 amino acids long. Germline V lookup: CDR1 SQVTM, CDR2 ANQGSEA. CDR3 sequence: CSVVVGRGTKKFF.

This clone was recorded a few times. The rearrangement uses TRBV30 and TRBJ1-2; perhaps TRBD1 as D (6 bases). Germline values: CDR1 GTSNPN, CDR2 SVGIG (reference sequence). The CDR3 is 16 amino acids. Trimming cost V 2 bases and J 1 base, with 17 bases left between them. In DNA, the CDR3 is TGTGCCTGGAGTCATCGAACGACAGGTGTTAACTATGGCTACACCTTC. This codes for CAWSHRTTGVNYGYTF.

This sequence joins TRBV7-9 and TRBJ2-2; D gene uncertain. Germline CDR1 SEHNR, CDR2 FQNEAQ (reference sequence). There are 15 residues in the CDR3. V lost 7 bases to trimming and J lost 1 base, with 13 bases between them. The CDR3 sequence: CASTLPAQNTGELFF. The CDR3 coding sequence is TGTGCCAGCACACTCCCGGCCCAGAACACCGGGGAGCTGTTTTTT.

This clone was observed a handful of times. The chain uses TRBV5-1 and TRBJ2-3; 7 positions match TRBD1. Germline CDR1 SGHRS, CDR2 YFSETQ. The CDR3 has 14 amino acids. V shed 2 bases and J 2 bases; nucleotides not matched to a gene: 2. For the CDR3, the DNA is TGCGCCAGCAGCTTCGACAGGGTCACAGATACGCAGTATTTT. Amino acid sequence: CASSFDRVTDTQYF.

In this sample, this clone turned up a few times. The chain is built from TRBV6-5 and TRBJ2-7, with D possibly matching TRBD2 (5 bases). This CDR3 has 13 amino acids. The V end lost 5 bases, the J end lost 3 bases, and 11 bases lay between the germline ends. Germline values: CDR1 MNHEY, CDR2 SVGAGI. As DNA, the CDR3 is TGTGCCAGCAGTGGATCTCGGGGCTACGAGCAGTACTTC. It yields the protein CASSGSRGYEQYF.

The chain links TRBV28 to TRBJ2-7; 7 bases map to TRBD2. The V and J ends lost 3 bases and 0 bases, in that order; junction bases with no gene match: 8. This CDR3 spans 16 amino acids. Germline CDR1 reads MDHEN; CDR2 reads SYDVKM. The CDR3 DNA reads as TGTGCCAGCAGTTTCCTCCTAGCGGACCTCTCCTACGAGCAGTACTTC. Translating gives CASSFLLADLSYEQYF.

The chain links TRBV5-1 to TRBJ2-7; possible D gene TRBD1, 5 bases. Per germline, CDR1 SGHRS and CDR2 YFSETQ. The ends were cut back, 4 bases at V and 3 bases at J, with 11 bases in the middle. This CDR3 has 13 amino acids. The CDR3 loop reads CASSGAVYYEQYF. The CDR3 bases are TGCGCCAGCAGCGGGGCCGTCTACTACGAGCAGTACTTC.

The chain uses TRBV19 and TRBJ2-5; 7 nucleotides match TRBD1. In germline, CDR1 is LNHDA, CDR2 SQIVND (reference sequence). The CDR3 contains 15 residues. J lost 5 bases, V lost 10 bases, and 16 bases had no gene match. In DNA form, the CDR3 reads TGTGCCACTACCTTGACAGGGACGCGATTCGAGACCCAGTACTTC. Protein: CATTLTGTRFETQYF.

The chain employs TRBV20-1 and TRBJ2-5, with TRBD2 as a possible D gene (6 bases). This CDR3 spans 11 amino acids. CDR1 and CDR2 from the germline V gene are DFQATT and SNEGSKA (reference sequence). CDR3 nucleotides: TGCAGCCTCAACCGGGGGGAGACCCAGTACTTC. Residues: CSLNRGETQYF.